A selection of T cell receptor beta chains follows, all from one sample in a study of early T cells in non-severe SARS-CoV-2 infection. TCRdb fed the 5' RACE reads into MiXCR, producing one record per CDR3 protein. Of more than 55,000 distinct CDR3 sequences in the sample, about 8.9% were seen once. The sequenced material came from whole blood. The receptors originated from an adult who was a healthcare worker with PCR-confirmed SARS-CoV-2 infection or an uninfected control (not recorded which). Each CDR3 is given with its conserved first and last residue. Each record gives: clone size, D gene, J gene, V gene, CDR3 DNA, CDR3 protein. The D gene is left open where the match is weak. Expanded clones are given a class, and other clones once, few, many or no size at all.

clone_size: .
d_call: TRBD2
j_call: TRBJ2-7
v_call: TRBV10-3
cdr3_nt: TGTGCCATCAGGGCGGGAGTCGGAGAGCAGTACTTC
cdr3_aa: CAIRAGVGEQYF

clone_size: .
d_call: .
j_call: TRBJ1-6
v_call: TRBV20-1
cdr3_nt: TGCAGTGCTTCGGACAGCTCCTATAATTCACCCCTCCACTTT
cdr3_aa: CSASDSSYNSPLHF

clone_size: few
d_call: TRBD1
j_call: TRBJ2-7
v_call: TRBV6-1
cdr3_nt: TGTGCCAGCAGTGACCGGGACAGGGGGCGTCGAGAGCAGTACTTC
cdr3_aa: CASSDRDRGRREQYF

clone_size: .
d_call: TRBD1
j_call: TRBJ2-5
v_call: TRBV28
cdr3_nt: TGTGCCAGCAGCGGGACAGGACAAGAGACCCAGTACTTC
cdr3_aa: CASSGTGQETQYF

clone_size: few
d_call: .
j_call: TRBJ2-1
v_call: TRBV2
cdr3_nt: TGTGCCAGCAGTGGAGGGAGAAGCGAGTACAATGAGCAGTTCTTC
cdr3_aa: CASSGGRSEYNEQFF

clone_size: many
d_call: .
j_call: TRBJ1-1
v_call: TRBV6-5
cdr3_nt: TGTGCCAGCAGTTACGTACAGATGAACACTGAAGCTTTCTTT
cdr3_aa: CASSYVQMNTEAFF

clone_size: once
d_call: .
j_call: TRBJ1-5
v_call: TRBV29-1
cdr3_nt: TGCAGCGTTGTTTCCGGGGAAAATCAGCCCCAGCATTTT
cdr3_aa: CSVVSGENQPQHF

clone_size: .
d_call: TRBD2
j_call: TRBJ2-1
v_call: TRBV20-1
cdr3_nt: TGCAGTGCTAGAGATCCCCGGCGGGAGTACTACAATGAGCAGTTCTTC
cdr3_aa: CSARDPRREYYNEQFF

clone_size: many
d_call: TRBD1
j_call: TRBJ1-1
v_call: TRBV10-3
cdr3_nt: TGTGCCACCGGGACAGGGGGAGGAACTGAAGCTTTCTTT
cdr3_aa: CATGTGGGTEAFF

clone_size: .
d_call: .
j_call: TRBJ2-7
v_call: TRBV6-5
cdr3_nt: TGTGCCAGCAGTTACTCAGGCCACGGGGAGCAGTACTTC
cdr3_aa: CASSYSGHGEQYF

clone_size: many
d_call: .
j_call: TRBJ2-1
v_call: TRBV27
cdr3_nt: TGTGCCAGCAGCGGGCGGATACCGGGCTATGAGCAGTTCTTC
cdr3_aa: CASSGRIPGYEQFF

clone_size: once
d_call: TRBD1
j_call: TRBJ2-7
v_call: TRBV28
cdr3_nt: TGTGCCAGCAGCCGACAACAGGGGGACGAGCAGTACTTC
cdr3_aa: CASSRQQGDEQYF

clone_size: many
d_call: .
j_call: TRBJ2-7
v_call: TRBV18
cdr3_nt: TGTGCCAGCTCACCACGACAGGTCTACGAGCAGTACTTC
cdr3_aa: CASSPRQVYEQYF

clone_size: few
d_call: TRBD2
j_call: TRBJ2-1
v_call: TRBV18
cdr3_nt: TGTGCCAGCTCACCACTGACGGGGGGAGGGTACAATGAGCAGTTCTTC
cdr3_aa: CASSPLTGGGYNEQFF

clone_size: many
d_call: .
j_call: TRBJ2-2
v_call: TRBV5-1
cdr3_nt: TGCGCCAGCAGCCAAGACACCGGGGAGCTGTTTTTT
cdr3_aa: CASSQDTGELFF

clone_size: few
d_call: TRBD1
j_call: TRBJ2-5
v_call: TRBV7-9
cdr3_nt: TGTGCCAGCAGCCCAAGGGGGCGAGGTAGCGAGGCCACCGGGACCCAGTACTTC
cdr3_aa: CASSPRGRGSEATGTQYF

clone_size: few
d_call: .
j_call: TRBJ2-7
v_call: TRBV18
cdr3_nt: TGTGCCAGCTCATACCCCGGGAACTACGAGCAGTACTTC
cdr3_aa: CASSYPGNYEQYF

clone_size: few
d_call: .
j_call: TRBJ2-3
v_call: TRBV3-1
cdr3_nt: TGTGCCAGCAGCCAGGTGCGGTACTCTAGCACAGATACGCAGTATTTT
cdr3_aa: CASSQVRYSSTDTQYF

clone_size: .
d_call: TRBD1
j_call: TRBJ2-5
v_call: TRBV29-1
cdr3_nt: TGCAGCGGGGGACAGCAAGAGACCCAGTACTTC
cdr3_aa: CSGGQQETQYF

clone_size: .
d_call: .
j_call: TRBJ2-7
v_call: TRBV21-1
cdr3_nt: TGTGCCAGCAGCAAAGACTCCTACGAGCAGTACTTC
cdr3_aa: CASSKDSYEQYF